These 32 T cell receptor beta chains came from one sample sequenced in a study of beta chain features in type 1 diabetes. Sequenced material consisted of expressed TCRB transcripts (all of the isolated RNA was reverse transcribed). Generated by immunoSEQ multiplex PCR, the TCRdb table keeps only in-frame clones and is missing some. The data show 330,000 or so clones, around 15% seen once. Sequences were obtained from central memory CD4+ T cells from blood. The receptors shown here come from a man aged 25-45 years in good health.

This chain uses TRBV5-8 with TRBJ1-6, with TRBD1 identical over 12 bases. Germline V CDR1 and CDR2: SGHTS, YDEGEE. The CDR3 extends over 15 amino acids. J lost 13 bases, V lost 3 bases, and 8 bases had no gene match. CDR3 region: CASSSGQGAKTPLHF. The DNA of the CDR3 is TGTGCCAGCAGCTCGGGACAGGGGGCGAAAACGCCCCTCCACTTT.

In its sample, this clone was seen a few times. The rearrangement joins TRBV9 to TRBJ2-5, with 9 nucleotides matching TRBD1. This CDR3 has 17 residues. V lost 4 bases and J lost 4; bases outside the gene matches: 14. CDR1 SGDLS and CDR2 YYNGEE come from the germline V gene. The CDR3 sequence: CASSQDGHRGLGETQYF. The CDR3 DNA follows: TGTGCCAGCAGCCAAGACGGCCACAGGGGGCTTGGAGAGACCCAGTACTTC.

The DNA for the CDR3 is TGTGCCAGCAGCGTAGGATTCCGAGATACGCAGTATTTT. Its protein product is CASSVGFRDTQYF. The chain joins TRBV9 to TRBJ2-3; D gene uncertain. This CDR3 comprises 13 residues. The germline gives CDR1 SGDLS, CDR2 YYNGEE. Trimming shortened V by 0 bases and J by 5 bases, and 7 bases separated the two germline ends.

This chain uses TRBV6-1 with TRBJ2-1, with TRBD2 matching over 8 bases. The CDR3 is 15 amino acids. The trim removed 7 bases at V and 7 bases at J, leaving 12 bases unmatched. Germline V lookup: CDR1 MNHNS, CDR2 SASEGT. The DNA of the CDR3 is TGTGCCAGCAATATAGCGGGAAACTTCCGAAATGAGCAGTTCTTC. Protein: CASNIAGNFRNEQFF.

This clone was picked up a small number of times. The rearrangement links TRBV4-1 to TRBJ1-6, with D uncertain. The CDR3 consists of 13 residues. With 0 bases removed from V and 7 bases from J, the gap between germline ends came to 4 bases. CDR1 is MGHRA, CDR2 YSYEKL, per germline. CDR3 residues: CASSQDGNSPLHF. The DNA of the CDR3 is TGCGCCAGCAGCCAAGATGGGAATTCACCCCTCCACTTT.

Written as DNA, the CDR3 is TGTGCCAGCAGCCCCACGCCCACTAGCGGGTACAATGAGCAGTTCTTC. Its protein product is CASSPTPTSGYNEQFF. The chain recombines TRBV5-4 with TRBJ2-1; TRBD2 agrees at 9 bases. The CDR3 runs to 16 residues. Germline-derived CDR1 and CDR2 are SGHNT and YYREEE (reference sequence). Trimming at V came to 4 bases and at J to 4 bases, leaving 9 bases not matched to a gene.

The J gene is TRBJ1-2, the V gene TRBV5-1, with TRBD1 as a possible D gene (6 bases). CDR1 and CDR2 (germline): SGHRS, YFSETQ. This CDR3 has 15 residues. V dropped 0 bases and J dropped 4 bases, with 13 bases sitting between them. The CDR3 sequence is CASSLDGTTFYGYTF. As DNA, the CDR3 is TGCGCCAGCAGCTTGGATGGGACAACCTTCTATGGCTACACCTTC.

This CDR3 reads CSVAPGRLSNEKLFF. CDR3 DNA: TGCAGCGTGGCCCCTGGACGCCTTAGTAATGAAAAACTGTTTTTT. The J gene is TRBJ1-4, the V gene TRBV29-1; no clear D. The germline V gene has CDR1 SQVTM and CDR2 ANQGSEA. This CDR3 spans 15 amino acids. Trimming cost V 6 bases and J 4 bases, with 18 bases left between them.

The CDR3 nucleotides read TGTGCCAGTAGTACAGGGATAGTAGCGGGAGGGTCTTTTCGGAATGAGCAGTTCTTC. Its translation: CASSTGIVAGGSFRNEQFF. The chain joins TRBV19 to TRBJ2-1; 11 bases agree with TRBD2. This CDR3 has 19 residues. V dropped 4 bases and J dropped 7; count of bases not matched to a gene: 18. Germline V CDR1 and CDR2: LNHDA, SQIVND (reference sequence).

This clone has just a few counts. The chain carries TRBV6-5 and TRBJ2-2, with no clear D. CDR1 MNHEY and CDR2 SVGAGI come from the germline V gene. The CDR3 extends over 11 amino acids. With 6 bases removed from V and 5 bases from J, the gap between germline ends came to 4 bases. The CDR3: CASRSTGELFF. The CDR3 coding sequence is TGTGCCAGCAGGTCTACCGGGGAGCTGTTTTTT.

This clone was seen only a few times. This chain connects TRBV15 to TRBJ2-1; 13 positions match TRBD2. The CDR3 is 17 residues long. V trimming: 1 base; J trimming: 10 bases; junction bases outside the gene matches: 10. From germline, CDR1 is LNHNV and CDR2 YYDKDF (reference sequence). DNA of the CDR3: TGTGCCACCAGCAGAGGTATAACTAGCGGGAGGGCCGGCGAGCAGTTCTTC. This gives the protein CATSRGITSGRAGEQFF.

V usage is TRBV15 and J usage is TRBJ1-2; 9 nucleotides match TRBD1. This CDR3 is built from 15 residues. Germline CDR1 reads LNHNV; CDR2 reads YYDKDF (reference sequence). V shed 1 base and J 8 bases; nucleotides not matched to a gene: 8. CDR3 sequence: CATSRAHRGLGGYTF. For the CDR3, the DNA is TGTGCCACCAGCAGAGCCCACAGGGGGCTGGGCGGCTACACCTTC.

The chain uses TRBV19 and TRBJ1-5; no clear D gene. Germline values: CDR1 LNHDA, CDR2 SQIVND (reference sequence). The CDR3 sequence is 12 residues long. Trimming stripped 6 bases from V and 4 bases from J, with 7 bases between. This chain's CDR3 is CASSLRNQPQHF. CDR3 DNA sequence: TGTGCCAGTAGCCTTCGGAATCAGCCCCAGCATTTT.

This clone was observed a few times. V gene TRBV7-6 combines with J gene TRBJ1-2, with TRBD1 identical over 7 bases. Germline V gene sequence: CDR1 SGHVS, CDR2 FNYEAQ. Trimming removed 5 bases from V and 7 bases from J; junction bases left unmatched: 7. This CDR3 region has 13 residues. CDR3 coding DNA: TGTGCCAGCAGCCAATCGACAGGGACTGGCTACACCTTC. Residues: CASSQSTGTGYTF.

A few counts support this clone. The V call is TRBV7-2, the J call TRBJ2-3; D perhaps matches TRBD1 (5 bases). Per the germline V gene, CDR1 is SGHTA and CDR2 is FQGNSA. The V gene lost 4 bases and the J gene lost 1 base, with 12 bases spanning the gap. The length of the CDR3 is 15 residues. The CDR3 region is CASSWRQLRTDTQYF. The CDR3 DNA is TGTGCCAGCAGCTGGAGACAGCTCCGCACAGATACGCAGTATTTT.

This clone was observed a few times. V usage is TRBV2 and J usage is TRBJ1-5, with D possibly matching TRBD1 (5 bases). In germline, CDR1 is SNHLY, CDR2 FYNNEI. There are 14 residues in the CDR3. The germline V and J ends were trimmed by 5 bases and 3 bases, with 11 bases remaining between them. In DNA, the CDR3 is TGTGCCAGCAGTTTGGGCAGGGACAATCAGCCCCAGCATTTT. Encoded protein: CASSLGRDNQPQHF.

The chain carries TRBV7-2 and TRBJ1-4, with D unclear. From germline, CDR1 is SGHTA and CDR2 FQGNSA. Trimming stripped 5 bases from V and 11 bases from J, with 18 bases between. The CDR3 is 14 residues long. The CDR3 DNA follows: TGTGCCAGCAGCCAAGATATCGGGGTAGGGAAACTGTTTTTT. Protein: CASSQDIGVGKLFF.

The rearrangement links TRBV2 to TRBJ2-1; the match to TRBD1 covers 12 bases. The V gene end was trimmed by 6 bases and the J gene end by 3 bases; junction bases not matched to a gene: 15. The germline V gene encodes CDR1 SNHLY and CDR2 FYNNEI. This CDR3 region has 19 residues. CDR3 loop: CASRGTGGFIGQYYNEQFF. CDR3 bases: TGTGCCAGCAGGGGGACAGGGGGCTTCATTGGGCAATACTACAATGAGCAGTTCTTC.

The sample holds a few counts of this clone. This CDR3 reads CASSTGGARNTEAFF. The DNA for the CDR3 is TGCGCCAGCAGCACAGGGGGCGCGAGGAACACTGAAGCTTTCTTT. This chain links TRBV5-1 with TRBJ1-1; 9 bases align to TRBD1. The germline V gene has CDR1 SGHRS and CDR2 YFSETQ. The CDR3 is made up of 15 amino acids. Trimming removed 4 bases from V and 1 base from J; junction bases left unmatched: 5.

This clone appeared a few times. V usage is TRBV19 and J usage is TRBJ1-2, with 9 bases aligning to TRBD1. Germline CDR1 reads LNHDA; CDR2 reads SQIVND (reference sequence). The CDR3 totals 15 residues. The V segment lost 5 bases and the J segment 3 bases; nucleotides outside the gene matches: 7. The CDR3, as DNA: TGTGCCAGTAGTGCGGACAGGGGCTTCGACTATGGCTACACCTTC. This gives the protein CASSADRGFDYGYTF.

The table lists this clone with a few counts. The V call is TRBV21-1, the J call TRBJ1-5. TRBV21-1 is labeled a pseudogene. The CDR3 consists of 16 residues. The CDR3 DNA sequence: TGTGCCAGCAGAAACCGGGGATCCGATAGCAATCAGCCCCAGCATTTT. Translated: CASRNRGSDSNQPQHF.

The chain couples TRBV4-3 to TRBJ2-5, with a weak D call TRBD1 (6 bases). Germline V gene lookup returns CDR1 LGHNA and CDR2 YSLEER. CDR3 length: 18 residues. Trimming cost V 0 bases and J 4 bases, with 21 bases left between them. The chain's CDR3 is CASSQDGRGSWAGETQYF. Here the CDR3 DNA reads TGCGCCAGCAGCCAAGATGGCAGGGGAAGTTGGGCGGGAGAGACCCAGTACTTC.

The chain couples TRBV7-6 to TRBJ2-3; the D is unclear. This CDR3 spans 12 amino acids. In germline, CDR1 is SGHVS, CDR2 FNYEAQ. V lost 4 bases and J 6 bases, leaving 8 bases between the germline ends. The CDR3 reads CASSWVGDTQYF. CDR3 bases: TGTGCCAGCAGCTGGGTCGGGGATACGCAGTATTTT.

This clone was recorded many times. J is TRBJ1-5 and V is TRBV30; D is unresolved. This CDR3 contains 13 residues. V was trimmed by 4 bases and J by 7 bases, leaving 14 bases between them. CDR1 is GTSNPN and CDR2 is SVGIG in the germline V gene (reference sequence). The CDR3 reads CAWTSGTGQPQHF. The CDR3 DNA follows: TGTGCCTGGACCTCCGGCACGGGGCAGCCCCAGCATTTT.

The chain combines TRBV7-6 with TRBJ2-1; D unclear. The germline V gene encodes CDR1 SGHVS and CDR2 FNYEAQ. The V end was cut by 2 bases, the J end by 9 bases, with 14 bases between. There are 14 residues in the CDR3. CDR3: CASSLTNKAGEQFF. The CDR3 DNA reads as TGTGCCAGCAGCTTAACAAATAAGGCTGGTGAGCAGTTCTTC.

This clone occurred a few times. The chain links TRBV4-2 to TRBJ2-5, with D hard to call. The CDR3 sequence is 14 residues long. Germline loops: CDR1 LGHNA, CDR2 YNFKEQ. Trimming stripped 5 bases from V and 2 bases from J, with 12 bases between. The chain's CDR3 is CASSKPGLQETQYF. For the CDR3, the DNA is TGTGCCAGCAGCAAACCCGGGTTACAAGAGACCCAGTACTTC.

This clone was seen a handful of times. The V call is TRBV19, the J call TRBJ2-2; the match to TRBD1 covers 8 bases. Germline trimming cut 7 bases from V and 4 bases from J; bases unmatched to any gene: 5. The germline V gene encodes CDR1 LNHDA and CDR2 SQIVND (reference sequence). The CDR3 is made up of 14 amino acids. The CDR3 loop is CASTRGLGTGELFF. In DNA, the CDR3 is TGTGCCAGTACCAGGGGGCTCGGCACCGGGGAGCTGTTTTTT.

Only a few counts were recorded for this clone. A far larger clone is just one base off, so this is likely a read error. This rearrangement joins TRBV5-4 to TRBJ2-7; the D gene is possibly TRBD1 (5 bases). From germline, CDR1 is SGHNT and CDR2 YYREEE (reference sequence). The CDR3 sequence is 14 residues long. CDR3 protein: CASRLQGSSYEQHF. The CDR3 nucleotides are TGTGCCAGCAGGCTTCAGGGAAGCTCCTACGAGCAGCACTTC.

This clone occurred once. The chain employs TRBV10-3 and TRBJ1-1, with D possibly matching TRBD1 (6 bases). The V end lost 6 bases, the J end lost 12 bases, and 14 bases lay between the germline ends. The CDR3 contains 11 residues. CDR1 and CDR2 from the germline V gene are ENHRY and SYGVKD. The chain's CDR3 is CAIRRDNGSFF. Written as DNA, the CDR3 is TGTGCCATCAGAAGGGACAATGGATCTTTCTTT.

A note on this clone: In the same sample, other DNA sequences code for this CDR3. The chain couples TRBV19 to TRBJ2-3; D gene unclear. The CDR3 is made up of 12 amino acids. V was pared by 0 bases and J by 5 bases, with 3 bases between. The germline CDR1 and CDR2 sequences are LNHDA and SQIVND (reference sequence). The CDR3 region has the DNA TGTGCCAGTAGTATAGAGGGAGATACGCAGTATTTT. Its translation: CASSIEGDTQYF.

This chain uses TRBV5-1 with TRBJ2-5, with TRBD2 matching 14 bases. The CDR3 has 17 amino acids. Germline loops: CDR1 SGHRS, CDR2 YFSETQ. The junction had 7 bases not matched to a gene; V was cut back by 4 bases and J by 2 bases. The CDR3 region is CASSDTGTSGGQETQYF. CDR3 in DNA: TGCGCCAGCAGCGATACCGGGACTAGCGGGGGACAAGAGACCCAGTACTTC.

This clone appeared a few times. The J gene is TRBJ2-1, the V gene TRBV7-8; 8 bases match TRBD1. From germline, CDR1 is SGHVS and CDR2 FQNEAQ. The CDR3 runs 15 residues. With 1 base clipped from V and 7 bases from J, the junction kept 6 bases outside the gene matches. The CDR3 loop reads CASSLGSGGTNEQFF. In nucleotides, the CDR3 is TGTGCCAGCAGCTTAGGGTCAGGGGGCACAAATGAGCAGTTCTTC.